Following are 6 T cell receptor beta chains from one sample sequenced in a study of T cells in tumors after PD-1 blockade. Assay used: immunoSEQ multiplex PCR; TCRdb lists only in-frame clones, some missing. The sample has thousands of clones; roughly four fifths are singletons. The sample here was PBMCs, taken after anti-PD-1 therapy. The receptors stem from a human donor with advanced basal cell or squamous cell carcinoma (not recorded which).

The rearrangement uses TRBV18 and TRBJ2-7; no firm D call. CDR1 KGHSH and CDR2 LQKENI come from the germline V gene. V lost 2 bases and J 0 bases, leaving 14 bases between the germline ends. This CDR3 is built from 16 residues. CDR3 nucleotides: TGTGCCAGCTCACCATGGGCGTTGAGCAGCTCCTACGAGCAGTACTTC. Its translation: CASSPWALSSSYEQYF. Filled out from reference TRBV18 and TRBJ2-7, the complete variable domain reads NAGVMQNPRHLVRRRGQEARLRCSPMKGHSHVYWYRQLPEEGLKFMVYLQKENIIDESGMPKERFSAEFPKEGPSILRIQQVVRGDSAAYFCASSPWALSSSYEQYFGPGTRLTVT.

The chain links TRBV5-6 to TRBJ2-7; 9 bases line up with TRBD1. Germline CDR1 is SGHDT and CDR2 is YYEEEE. This CDR3 has 13 amino acids. Unmatched junction bases numbered 4, after V lost 5 bases and J lost 4 bases. The CDR3 nucleotides are TGTGCCAGCAGGGGACAGGGTGTTTACGAGCAGTACTTC. Its translation is CASRGQGVYEQYF.

This clone was seen a few times. The chain recombines TRBV7-6 with TRBJ2-1; 8 nucleotides agree with TRBD1. The CDR3 sequence is 15 residues long. The V and J ends lost 5 bases and 2 bases, in that order; junction bases with no gene match: 5. Per the germline V gene, CDR1 is SGHVS and CDR2 is FNYEAQ. The CDR3 loop reads CASSTTGVPYNEQFF. Here the CDR3 DNA reads TGTGCCAGCAGCACGACAGGGGTCCCCTACAATGAGCAGTTCTTC.

The chain employs TRBV20-1 and TRBJ2-5; no clear D. Germline CDR1 is DFQATT and CDR2 is SNEGSKA (reference sequence). The CDR3 is 10 residues long. V lost 6 bases and J 3 bases, leaving 5 bases between the germline ends. The CDR3 protein is CSAAEETQYF. The CDR3 DNA is TGCAGTGCGGCAGAAGAGACCCAGTACTTC.

The gene calls are TRBV3-1 (or the pseudogene TRBV3-2) and TRBJ1-2; a weak D match, TRBD1 (5 bases). Trimming took off 1 base at V and 8 bases at J, with 11 bases between the two ends. This CDR3 is 13 amino acids long. Germline assignment: CDR1 LGHDT and CDR2 YNNKEL (reference sequence). This CDR3 is CASSQGGGKGYTF. In nucleotides, the CDR3 is TGTGCCAGCAGCCAAGGGGGGGGAAAGGGCTACACCTTC.

The chain links TRBV6-1 to TRBJ1-1, with 7 bases lining up with TRBD1. Germline values: CDR1 MNHNS, CDR2 SASEGT. The CDR3 is 16 amino acids. V trimming: 4 bases; J trimming: 2 bases; junction bases outside the gene matches: 10. As DNA, the CDR3 is TGTGCCAGCAGTGGCTCTCCGACAGGGCAAAACACTGAAGCTTTCTTT. Residues: CASSGSPTGQNTEAFF.